Following are 30 T cell receptor beta chains from one sample sequenced in a study of blood T cells in healthy people across ages. A J-beta primer mix and a sample-barcoded 5' primer were used in a second PCR of roughly 6 to 11 cycles. A single record per CDR3 protein comes from TCRdb applying MiXCR to the 5' RACE reads. This sample carries 800,000 to 950,000 distinct CDR3 sequences, 29% of them seen once, and the ten largest clones take 10% to 13%. A further study also used this sample, focusing on T cells of mothers and their children.

Sequencing used blood. The receptors shown here come from a middle-aged woman in good health.

In this sample, this clonotype turned up a few times. This chain connects TRBV3-1 to TRBJ2-2; D tentatively fits TRBD1 or TRBD2 (5 bases each). The germline V gene encodes CDR1 LGHDT and CDR2 YNNKEL (reference sequence). This CDR3 has 13 amino acids. Deletions cut 4 bases from V and 6 bases from J, with 9 bases between. DNA for the CDR3: TGTGCCAGCAGCCTGCTGGGGGCCGGGGAGCTGTTTTTT. Translated, it gives CASSLLGAGELFF.

This clonotype was counted at least ten times. The chain uses TRBV5-1 and TRBJ2-7, with D tentatively TRBD1 (6 bases). The CDR3 totals 14 residues. Per germline, CDR1 SGHRS and CDR2 YFSETQ. The V end lost 1 base, the J end lost 7 bases, and 15 bases lay between the germline ends. The CDR3 loop is CASSLTGPPEEQYF. In nucleotides, the CDR3 is TGCGCCAGCAGCTTGACAGGGCCGCCTGAAGAGCAGTACTTC.

Regarding this clonotype: This could be a read error, since a much larger clone is one nucleotide away. The V gene is TRBV7-3, the J gene TRBJ2-1; D unresolved. Trimming cost V 1 base and J 2 bases, with 9 bases left between them. Germline assignment: CDR1 SGHTA and CDR2 FQGTGA. This CDR3 has 15 residues. In DNA, the CDR3 is TGTGCCAGCAGCTTAAACGCGGACCCCTACAATGAGCAGTTCTTC. It specifies CASSLNADPYNEQFF.

Written as DNA, the CDR3 is TGCGCCAGCAGCAAGACGAGGACGGCCCATGAAAAACTGTTTTTT. Its protein product is CASSKTRTAHEKLFF. The chain employs TRBV5-1 and TRBJ1-4; no clear D. The germline CDR1 and CDR2 sequences are SGHRS and YFSETQ. Trimming removed 4 bases at V and 6 bases at J, with 16 bases between. The length of the CDR3 is 15 residues.

The rearrangement uses TRBV5-1 and TRBJ1-2; D remains ambiguous. CDR1 SGHRS and CDR2 YFSETQ come from the germline V gene. The CDR3 is made up of 14 amino acids. The V end lost 4 bases, the J end lost 2 bases, and 12 bases lay between the germline ends. The CDR3 DNA reads as TGCGCCAGCAGCGAGTCGGCAGCGAACTATGGCTACACCTTC. This translates into CASSESAANYGYTF.

CDR3 residues: CASSRPGGNTEAFF. DNA of the CDR3: TGTGCCAGCAGTCGACCGGGAGGGAACACTGAAGCTTTCTTT. The chain has TRBV11-2 and TRBJ1-1; D unresolved. Trimming shortened V by 6 bases and J by 1 base, and 12 bases separated the two germline ends. The CDR3 loop spans 14 amino acids. Germline V lookup: CDR1 SGHAT, CDR2 FQNNGV.

A few counts support this clonotype. The rearrangement links TRBV29-1 to TRBJ2-7; D gene ambiguous. The CDR3 extends over 12 amino acids. Trimming removed 1 base from V and 3 bases from J, with 7 bases in between. The germline V gene encodes CDR1 SQVTM and CDR2 ANQGSEA. CDR3 loop: CSVEGADYEQYF. The CDR3, as DNA: TGCAGCGTTGAAGGGGCGGACTACGAGCAGTACTTC.

This chain connects TRBV7-8 to TRBJ2-1; D tentatively reads TRBD1 or TRBD2 (5 bases each). CDR1 and CDR2 (germline): SGHVS, FQNEAQ. V was cut by 0 bases and J by 6 bases, with 9 bases left in between. This CDR3 is built from 14 residues. CDR3 nucleotides: TGTGCCAGCAGCTTAGCAGCAGGGACCAATGAGCAGTTCTTC. This codes for CASSLAAGTNEQFF.

CDR3 DNA: TGTGCCAGCAGAGAATCTAGCGGAGGGGGGACAGATACGCAGTATTTT. This encodes CASRESSGGGTDTQYF. This sequence joins TRBV27 and TRBJ2-3, with D maybe TRBD2 (7 bases). The CDR3 is 16 residues long. Germline V gives CDR1 MNHEY, CDR2 SMNVEV (reference sequence). The ends were cut back, 6 bases at V and 3 bases at J, with 19 bases in the middle.

For this clonotype: Being one base from a much bigger clone, this may be a read error. The chain recombines TRBV12-3 or TRBV12-4 with TRBJ1-4; possibly TRBD1 for D (5 bases). This CDR3 is built from 15 residues. The CDR3 loop is CASSPGGATNEKLVF. CDR3 in DNA: TGTGCCAGCAGCCCCGGTGGGGCAACTAATGAAAAACTGGTTTTT.

The CDR3 protein is CAWGPPLAGGQETQYF. The CDR3 nucleotides read TGTGCCTGGGGCCCCCCCTTAGCGGGGGGCCAAGAGACCCAGTACTTC. The chain couples TRBV30 to TRBJ2-5, with 10 bases lining up with TRBD2. Trimming cost V 5 bases and J 1 base; bases outside gene matches: 10. This CDR3 spans 16 amino acids. Per germline, CDR1 GTSNPN and CDR2 SVGIG (reference sequence).

Worth noting for this clonotype: This may stem from a read error, because a much larger clone lies one nucleotide away. This chain uses TRBV5-6 with TRBJ2-7, with TRBD2 as a possible D gene (6 bases). The V end lost 5 bases, the J end lost 7 bases, and 22 bases lay between the germline ends. The CDR3 is made up of 15 amino acids. Germline CDR1 reads SGHDT; CDR2 reads YYEEEE. The chain's CDR3 is CASRPFGTPYNEQYF. In DNA, the CDR3 is TGTGCCAGCAGACCGTTCGGGACTCCCTACAATGAGCAGTACTTC.

This chain joins TRBV14 and TRBJ2-1; D is uncertain. The length of the CDR3 is 11 residues. From germline, CDR1 is SGHDN and CDR2 FVKESK. V was clipped by 1 base and J by 10 bases, with 5 bases between them. CDR3 residues: CASSQVAEQFF. In DNA form, the CDR3 reads TGTGCCAGCAGCCAAGTTGCGGAGCAGTTCTTC.

In the case of this clonotype: A read error may explain this, as a much larger clone is one base away. The chain combines TRBV2 with TRBJ2-5, with 7 nucleotides matching TRBD1. Germline V CDR1 and CDR2: SNHLY, FYNNEI. V dropped 6 bases and J dropped 2; count of bases not matched to a gene: 6. There are 14 residues in the CDR3. Here the CDR3 DNA reads TGTGCCAGCAGCAGGGACAGCTCACAAGAGACCCAGTACTTC. As protein: CASSRDSSQETQYF.

Notes on this clonotype: This sequence may be a read error, since a much larger clone differs from it by one base. The chain couples TRBV6-5 to TRBJ2-5, with 8 bases lining up with TRBD1. The last part of the DNA fits TRBJ2-7 better; the J call may be wrong. The germline V gene has CDR1 MNHEY and CDR2 SVGAGI. The CDR3 spans 14 residues. The CDR3, as DNA: TGTCCCAGCAGTCCCATCGACAGGGGCTACGAGCAGTACTTC. It codes for CPSSPIDRGYEQYF.

Details on this clonotype: Being one base from a much bigger clone, this may be a read error. V is TRBV12-3 or TRBV12-4 and J is TRBJ1-2; tentatively, D is TRBD1 (5 bases). CDR3 length equals 13 residues. CDR3 bases: TGTGCCGGCAGTTTTTTAGGGACCCATGGCTACACCTTC. Translated, it gives CAGSFLGTHGYTF.

V gene TRBV27 combines with J gene TRBJ2-1, with 9 bases that match TRBD1. Per the germline V gene, CDR1 is MNHEY and CDR2 is SMNVEV (reference sequence). J was trimmed by 8 bases and V by 6 bases; bases with no gene match: 8. The CDR3 extends over 14 amino acids. The CDR3 loop is CASSWTGVSYEQFF. The CDR3 DNA follows: TGTGCCAGCAGCTGGACAGGGGTGTCCTATGAGCAGTTCTTC.

In this sample, this clonotype turned up a few times. The V call is TRBV4-3, the J call TRBJ1-2; D perhaps matches TRBD1 (6 bases). V was clipped by 5 bases and J by 1 base, with 11 bases between them. Germline V CDR1 and CDR2: LGHNA, YSLEER. The CDR3 contains 14 residues. The CDR3 DNA reads as TGCGCCAGCAGCGTACAGGGAAATAACTATGGCTACACCTTC. Translation: CASSVQGNNYGYTF.

This clonotype occurred a few times. V and J are TRBV7-9 and TRBJ2-7; 7 nucleotides agree with TRBD2. The germline CDR1 and CDR2 sequences are SEHNR and FQNEAQ (reference sequence). Trimming took 1 base from V and 3 from J; bases not matched to a gene: 6. This CDR3 has 15 residues. The CDR3 protein is CASSLGASGIYEQYF. CDR3 bases: TGTGCCAGCAGCTTAGGGGCTAGCGGAATCTACGAGCAGTACTTC.

This chain joins TRBV5-1 and TRBJ1-4; D gene uncertain. Trimming stripped 3 bases from V and 7 bases from J, with 16 bases between. Germline CDR1 SGHRS, CDR2 YFSETQ. The CDR3 contains 15 residues. CDR3 nucleotides: TGCGCCAGCAGCTCGGCAGAGGCCTGGGGTGAAAAACTGTTTTTT. It encodes CASSSAEAWGEKLFF.

This clonotype has just a few counts. CDR3 protein: CSVETGGSEAFF. The CDR3, as DNA: TGCAGCGTTGAAACAGGGGGCTCTGAAGCTTTCTTT. The chain couples TRBV29-1 to TRBJ1-1; TRBD1 matches 9 bases. The CDR3 has 12 amino acids. Germline CDR1 and CDR2: SQVTM and ANQGSEA. The trim removed 2 bases at V and 6 bases at J, leaving 1 base unmatched.

In the case of this clonotype: At one of its ends the junction is not consistent with the germline gene, which may arise from a read error. The rearrangement uses TRBV5-5 and TRBJ1-4, with D hard to call. There are 14 residues in the CDR3. Germline CDR1 and CDR2: SGHKS and YYEKEE (reference sequence). CDR3 DNA: TGTGCCAGCAGCGCGGAGGAGGCGGATGAACAACTGTTTTTT. It specifies CASSAEEADEQLFF.

About this clonotype: A much larger clone differs by one base, so this may be a read error. V is TRBV18 and J is TRBJ2-4; D gene unclear. The DNA end is a closer match to TRBJ2-7, so the J assignment may be wrong. From germline, CDR1 is KGHSH and CDR2 LQKENI. The CDR3 consists of 13 residues. CDR3 residues: CASSPSISCEQYF. The CDR3 DNA reads as TGTGCCAGCTCACCATCTATCTCCTGCGAGCAGTACTTC.

The chain combines TRBV20-1 with TRBJ1-5, with unresolved D. The germline gives CDR1 DFQATT, CDR2 SNEGSKA (reference sequence). The CDR3 loop spans 14 amino acids. V lost 1 base to trimming and J lost 5 bases, with 12 bases between them. CDR3 DNA sequence: TGCAGTGCTAGAGCCTGGAGCTCGGATCAGCCCCAGCATTTT. This gives the protein CSARAWSSDQPQHF.

This clonotype was observed at least ten times. The chain is built from TRBV18 and TRBJ2-7; D gene ambiguous. V was pared by 1 base and J by 7 bases, with 14 bases between. From germline, CDR1 is KGHSH and CDR2 LQKENI. This CDR3 comprises 14 residues. The CDR3 sequence: CASSPRHEGREQYF. Here the CDR3 DNA reads TGTGCCAGCTCACCACGACACGAAGGTAGAGAGCAGTACTTC. The variable domain in full, completed from reference TRBV18 and TRBJ2-7, reads NAGVMQNPRHLVRRRGQEARLRCSPMKGHSHVYWYRQLPEEGLKFMVYLQKENIIDESGMPKERFSAEFPKEGPSILRIQQVVRGDSAAYFCASSPRHEGREQYFGPGTRLTVT.

As regards this clonotype: This clone may be a read error of a much larger clone one base away. For the CDR3, the DNA is TGCGCCAGCAGCCAAGACGGGGATACGCAGTATTTT. Protein product: CASSQDGDTQYF. This chain links TRBV4-1 with TRBJ2-3, with D uncertain. The CDR3 totals 12 residues. CDR1 MGHRA and CDR2 YSYEKL come from the germline V gene. V lost 0 bases, J lost 6 bases, and 4 bases lay in between.

This rearrangement joins TRBV7-9 to TRBJ2-7, with D possibly being TRBD2 (6 bases). The germline gives CDR1 SEHNR, CDR2 FQNEAQ (reference sequence). CDR3 length: 16 residues. V gave up 0 bases and J gave up 0 bases, with 12 bases separating them. CDR3 amino acids: CASSLALGLNSYEQYF. The CDR3 bases are TGTGCCAGCAGCTTAGCGCTGGGACTTAACTCCTACGAGCAGTACTTC.

There are many counts of this clonotype. The chain couples TRBV7-6 to TRBJ2-5; D possibly matches TRBD1 or TRBD2 (5 bases each). Trimming cost V 4 bases and J 5 bases, with 17 bases left between them. Per germline, CDR1 SGHVS and CDR2 FNYEAQ. The CDR3 length is 15 residues. CDR3 sequence (DNA): TGTGCCAGCAGCTCCGAAGCGGCCCCAGGGGAGACCCAGTACTTC. This sequence encodes CASSSEAAPGETQYF.

The CDR3, as DNA: TGCGCCAGCAGCCAAGTTGGGACAGGGAGGAACACCGGGGAGCTGTTTTTT. Protein product: CASSQVGTGRNTGELFF. J is TRBJ2-2 and V is TRBV4-1; 9 bases agree with TRBD1. The V segment lost 1 base and the J segment 1 base; nucleotides outside the gene matches: 4. CDR3 length: 17 amino acids. Germline V gene lookup returns CDR1 MGHRA and CDR2 YSYEKL.

There are many counts of this clonotype. The V call is TRBV28, the J call TRBJ2-4; D not certain. The CDR3 extends over 13 amino acids. Germline CDR1 and CDR2: MDHEN and SYDVKM. V was clipped by 7 bases and J by 13 bases, with 20 bases between them. For the CDR3, the DNA is TGTGCCAGCACCCTATCCCTGACAAAGGTGCAGTACTTC. This translates into CASTLSLTKVQYF.